This T cell receptor beta chain was profiled in a study of cytomegalovirus exposure and HLA in healthy donors. This CDR3 has 14 residues. The V gene lost 4 bases and the J gene lost 4 bases, with 11 bases spanning the gap. The V gene's germline CDR1 is LNHDA and CDR2 SQIVND (reference sequence). It was with 60 Vbeta and 13 Jbeta primers that the PCR ran. The assay was immunoSEQ multiplex PCR, and TCRdb's table has in-frame clones only and misses some. Among 150,000 or so clones listed, around 80% were seen once. Sequences were obtained from PBMCs. The TCR was taken from a woman aged 50 to 60 in good health and CMV-seropositive. This chain links TRBV19 with TRBJ1-3, with a weak D call TRBD1 (6 bases). CDR3 sequence reads: CASSTRQAGNTIYF. CDR3 in DNA: TGTGCCAGTAGTACGAGACAGGCCGGAAACACCATATATTTT.